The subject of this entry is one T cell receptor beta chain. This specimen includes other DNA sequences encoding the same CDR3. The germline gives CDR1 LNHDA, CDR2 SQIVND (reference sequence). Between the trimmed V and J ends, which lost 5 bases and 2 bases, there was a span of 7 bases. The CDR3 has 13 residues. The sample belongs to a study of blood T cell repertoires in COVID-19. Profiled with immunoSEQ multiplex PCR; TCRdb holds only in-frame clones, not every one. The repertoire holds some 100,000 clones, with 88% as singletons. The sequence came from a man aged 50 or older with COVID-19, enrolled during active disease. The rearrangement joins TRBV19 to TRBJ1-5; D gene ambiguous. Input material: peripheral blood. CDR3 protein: CASSGTGNQPQHF. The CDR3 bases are TGTGCCAGTAGTGGTACAGGCAATCAGCCCCAGCATTTT.